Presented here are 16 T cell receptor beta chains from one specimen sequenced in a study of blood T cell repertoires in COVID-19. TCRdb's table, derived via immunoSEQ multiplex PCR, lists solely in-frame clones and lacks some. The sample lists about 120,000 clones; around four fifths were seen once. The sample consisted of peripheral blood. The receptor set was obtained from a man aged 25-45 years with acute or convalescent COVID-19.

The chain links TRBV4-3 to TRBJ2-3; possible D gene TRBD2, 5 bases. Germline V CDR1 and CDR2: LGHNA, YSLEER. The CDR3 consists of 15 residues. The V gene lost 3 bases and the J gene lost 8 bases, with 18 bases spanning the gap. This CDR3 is CASSHPTRLGGTQYF. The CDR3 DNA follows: TGCGCCAGCAGCCATCCCACTCGACTTGGAGGTACGCAGTATTTT.

This chain's CDR3 is CASSYTLAGGRNEQFF. CDR3 DNA: TGTGCCAGCAGCTATACTCTAGCGGGAGGAAGGAATGAGCAGTTCTTC. This chain links TRBV7-2 with TRBJ2-1; 11 bases fit TRBD2. V lost 4 bases and J lost 7; bases outside the gene matches: 9. This CDR3 is built from 16 residues. CDR1 and CDR2 (germline): SGHTA, FQGNSA.

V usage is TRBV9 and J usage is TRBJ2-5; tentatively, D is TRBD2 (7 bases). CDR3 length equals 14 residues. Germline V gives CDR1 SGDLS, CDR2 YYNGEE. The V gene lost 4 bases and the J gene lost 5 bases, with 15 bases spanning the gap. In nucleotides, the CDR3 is TGTGCCAGCAGCTCCGTGGGGGGGCCGGAGACCCAGTACTTC. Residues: CASSSVGGPETQYF.

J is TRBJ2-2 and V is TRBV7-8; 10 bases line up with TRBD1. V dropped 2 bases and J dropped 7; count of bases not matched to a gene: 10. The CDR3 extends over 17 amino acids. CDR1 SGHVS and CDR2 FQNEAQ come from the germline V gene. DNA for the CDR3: TGTGCCAGCAGCTTACGACCCGGGACAGGGGCTATCGGGGAGCTGTTTTTT. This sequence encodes CASSLRPGTGAIGELFF.

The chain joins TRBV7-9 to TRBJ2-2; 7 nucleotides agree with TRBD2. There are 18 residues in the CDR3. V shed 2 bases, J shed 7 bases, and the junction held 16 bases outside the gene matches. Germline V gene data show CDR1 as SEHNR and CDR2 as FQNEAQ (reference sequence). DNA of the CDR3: TGTGCCAGCAGCTTACCTAGGGGACGGGACTATCTTTTCGGGGAGCTGTTTTTT. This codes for CASSLPRGRDYLFGELFF.

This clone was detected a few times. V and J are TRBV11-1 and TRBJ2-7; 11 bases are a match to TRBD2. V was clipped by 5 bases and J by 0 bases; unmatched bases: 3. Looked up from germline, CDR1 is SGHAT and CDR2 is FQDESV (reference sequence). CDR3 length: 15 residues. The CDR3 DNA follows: TGTGCCAGCAGCGCCGGGACTAGCGGCTCCTACGAGCAGTACTTC. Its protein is CASSAGTSGSYEQYF.

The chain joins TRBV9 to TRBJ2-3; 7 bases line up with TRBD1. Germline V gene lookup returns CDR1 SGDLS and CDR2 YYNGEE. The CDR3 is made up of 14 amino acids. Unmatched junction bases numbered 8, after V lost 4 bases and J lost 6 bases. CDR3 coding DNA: TGTGCCAGCAGCACCCATAGACAGGGCGATACGCAGTATTTT. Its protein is CASSTHRQGDTQYF.

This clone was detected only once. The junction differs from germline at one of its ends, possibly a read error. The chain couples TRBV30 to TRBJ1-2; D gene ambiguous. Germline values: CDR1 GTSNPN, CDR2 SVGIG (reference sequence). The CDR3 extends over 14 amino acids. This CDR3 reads CAGSRYLANYGYTF. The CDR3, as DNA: TGTGCCGGGAGCAGATACCTAGCTAACTATGGCTACACCTTC.

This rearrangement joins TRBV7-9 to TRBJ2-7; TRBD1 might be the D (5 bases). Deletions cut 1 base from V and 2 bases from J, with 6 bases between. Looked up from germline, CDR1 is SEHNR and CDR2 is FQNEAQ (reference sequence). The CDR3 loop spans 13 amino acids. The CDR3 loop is CASSLETAYEQYF. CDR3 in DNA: TGTGCCAGCAGCTTAGAGACAGCCTACGAGCAGTACTTC.

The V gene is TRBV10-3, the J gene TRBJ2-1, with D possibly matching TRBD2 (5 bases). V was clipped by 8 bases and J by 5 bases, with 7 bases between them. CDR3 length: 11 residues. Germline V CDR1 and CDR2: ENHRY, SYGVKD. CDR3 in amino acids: CAIRGNNEQFF. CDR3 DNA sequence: TGTGCCATCCGGGGTAACAATGAGCAGTTCTTC.

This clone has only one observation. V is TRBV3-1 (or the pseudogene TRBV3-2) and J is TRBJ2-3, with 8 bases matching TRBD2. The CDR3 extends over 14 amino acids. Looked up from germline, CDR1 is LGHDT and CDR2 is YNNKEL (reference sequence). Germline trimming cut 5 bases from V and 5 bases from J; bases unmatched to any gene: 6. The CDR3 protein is CASSSRGGEDTQYF. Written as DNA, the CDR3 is TGTGCCAGCAGCAGCCGGGGGGGTGAAGATACGCAGTATTTT.

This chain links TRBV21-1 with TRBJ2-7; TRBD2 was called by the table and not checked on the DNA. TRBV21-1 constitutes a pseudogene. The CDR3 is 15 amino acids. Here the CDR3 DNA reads TGTGCCAGCAGCAAAGGGCTAGCGGGAGGGCCCGAGCAGTACGTC. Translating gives CASSKGLAGGPEQYV.

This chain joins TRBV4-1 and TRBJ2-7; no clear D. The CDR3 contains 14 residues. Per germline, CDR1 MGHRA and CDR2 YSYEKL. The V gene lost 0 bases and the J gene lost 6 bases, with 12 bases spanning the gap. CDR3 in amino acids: CASSQDYVSSEQYV. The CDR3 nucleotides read TGCGCCAGCAGCCAAGATTATGTTTCGAGCGAGCAGTACGTC.

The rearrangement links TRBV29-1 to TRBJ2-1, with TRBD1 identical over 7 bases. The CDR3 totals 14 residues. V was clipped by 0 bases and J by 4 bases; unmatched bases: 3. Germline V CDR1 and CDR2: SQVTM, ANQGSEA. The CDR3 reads CSVEEGQPYNEQFF. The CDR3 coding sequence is TGCAGCGTTGAAGAGGGACAGCCTTACAATGAGCAGTTCTTC.

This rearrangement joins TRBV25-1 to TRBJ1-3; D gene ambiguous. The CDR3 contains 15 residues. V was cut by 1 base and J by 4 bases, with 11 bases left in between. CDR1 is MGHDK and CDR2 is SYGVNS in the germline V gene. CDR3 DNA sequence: TGTGCCAGCAGTGAATCCTGGGGAGCAGGAAACACCATATATTTT. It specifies CASSESWGAGNTIYF.

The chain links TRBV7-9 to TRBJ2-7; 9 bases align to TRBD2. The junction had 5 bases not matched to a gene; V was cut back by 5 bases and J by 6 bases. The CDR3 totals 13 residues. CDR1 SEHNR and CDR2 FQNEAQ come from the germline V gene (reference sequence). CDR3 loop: CASSGGTSPEQYF. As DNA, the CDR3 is TGTGCCAGCAGCGGGGGGACTAGCCCCGAGCAGTACTTC.